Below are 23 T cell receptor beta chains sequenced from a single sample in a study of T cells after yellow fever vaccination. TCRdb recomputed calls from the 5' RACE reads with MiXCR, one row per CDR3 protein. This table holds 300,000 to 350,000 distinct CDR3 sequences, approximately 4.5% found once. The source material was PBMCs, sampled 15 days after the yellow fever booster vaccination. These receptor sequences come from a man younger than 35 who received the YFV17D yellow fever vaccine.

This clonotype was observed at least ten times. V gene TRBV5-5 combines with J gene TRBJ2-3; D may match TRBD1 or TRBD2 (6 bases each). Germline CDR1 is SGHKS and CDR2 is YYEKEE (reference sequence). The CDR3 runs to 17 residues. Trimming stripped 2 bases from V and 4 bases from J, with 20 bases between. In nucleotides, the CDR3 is TGTGCCAGCAGCTTCAGGGGCCGGGGAAGGGGGGCAGATACGCAGTATTTT. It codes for CASSFRGRGRGADTQYF.

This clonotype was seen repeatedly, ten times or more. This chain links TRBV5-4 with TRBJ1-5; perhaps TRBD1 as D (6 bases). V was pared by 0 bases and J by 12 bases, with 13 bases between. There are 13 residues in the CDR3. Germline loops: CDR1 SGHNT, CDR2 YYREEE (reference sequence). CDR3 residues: CASSLEGGGDQHF. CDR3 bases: TGTGCCAGCAGCTTGGAAGGAGGGGGGGACCAGCATTTT.

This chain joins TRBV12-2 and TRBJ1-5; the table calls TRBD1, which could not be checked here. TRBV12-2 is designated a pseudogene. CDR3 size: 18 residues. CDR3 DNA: TGTGCAAGTCGCTTAGCGTGGACAGGGGGCGCGAAGAGACAGCCCCAGCATTTT. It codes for CASRLAWTGGAKRQPQHF.

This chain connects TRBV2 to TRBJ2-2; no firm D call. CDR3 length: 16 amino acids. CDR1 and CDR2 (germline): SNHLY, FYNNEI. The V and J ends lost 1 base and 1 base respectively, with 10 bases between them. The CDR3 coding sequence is TGTGCCAGCAGTGAAGACACTCCTCGGAACACCGGGGAGCTGTTTTTT. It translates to CASSEDTPRNTGELFF. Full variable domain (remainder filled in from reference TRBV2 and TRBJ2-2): EPEVTQTPSHQVTQMGQEVILRCVPISNHLYFYWYRQILGQKVEFLVSFYNNEISEKSEIFDDQFSVERPDGSNFTLKIRSTKLEDSAMYFCASSEDTPRNTGELFFGEGSRLTVL.

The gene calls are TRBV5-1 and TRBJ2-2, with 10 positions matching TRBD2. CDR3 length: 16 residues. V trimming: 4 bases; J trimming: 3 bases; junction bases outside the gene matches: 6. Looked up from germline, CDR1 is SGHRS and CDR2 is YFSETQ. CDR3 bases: TGCGCCAGCAGCCCCCCCAGCGGGGGGGACACCGGGGAGCTGTTTTTT. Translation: CASSPPSGGDTGELFF.

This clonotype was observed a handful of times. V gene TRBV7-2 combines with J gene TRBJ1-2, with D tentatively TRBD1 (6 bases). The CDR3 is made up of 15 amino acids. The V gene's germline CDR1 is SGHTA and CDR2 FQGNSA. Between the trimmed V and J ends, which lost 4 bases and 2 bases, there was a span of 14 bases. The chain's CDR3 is CASSSYRVDNYGYTF. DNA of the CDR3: TGTGCCAGCAGCTCGTACAGGGTTGACAACTATGGCTACACCTTC.

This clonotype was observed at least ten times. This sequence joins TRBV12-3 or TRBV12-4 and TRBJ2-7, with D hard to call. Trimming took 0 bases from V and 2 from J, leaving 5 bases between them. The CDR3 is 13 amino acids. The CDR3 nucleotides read TGTGCCAGCAGTTTAGCTGGGCCCTACGAGCAGTACGTC. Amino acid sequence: CASSLAGPYEQYV.

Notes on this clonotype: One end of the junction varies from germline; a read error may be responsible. The CDR3 spells CPSSPDRGSPGELFF. The CDR3, as DNA: TGCCCCAGCAGTCCAGACAGGGGAAGTCCCGGGGAGCTGTTTTTT. The rearrangement joins TRBV5-1 to TRBJ2-2; 8 bases line up with TRBD1. The CDR3 consists of 15 residues. CDR1 is SGHRS and CDR2 is YFSETQ in the germline V gene.

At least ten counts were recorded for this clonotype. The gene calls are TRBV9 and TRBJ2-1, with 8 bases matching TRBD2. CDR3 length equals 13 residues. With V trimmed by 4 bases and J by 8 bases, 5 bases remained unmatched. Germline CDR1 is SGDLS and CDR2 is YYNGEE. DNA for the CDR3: TGTGCCAGCAGCCTCGCCGGGGGGGATGAGCAGTTCTTC. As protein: CASSLAGGDEQFF.

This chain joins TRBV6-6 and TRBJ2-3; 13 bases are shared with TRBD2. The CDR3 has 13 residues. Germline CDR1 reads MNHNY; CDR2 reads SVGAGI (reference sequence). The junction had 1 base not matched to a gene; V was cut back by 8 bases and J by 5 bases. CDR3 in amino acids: CASGTSGEDTQYF. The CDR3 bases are TGTGCCAGCGGGACTAGCGGGGAAGATACGCAGTATTTT.

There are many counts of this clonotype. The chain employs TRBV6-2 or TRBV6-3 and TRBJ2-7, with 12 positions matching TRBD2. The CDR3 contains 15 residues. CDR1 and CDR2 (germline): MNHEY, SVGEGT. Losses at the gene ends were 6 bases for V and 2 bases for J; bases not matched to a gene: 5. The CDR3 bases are TGTGCCAGCAGGACGACTAGCGGGGGAACCTACGAGCAGTACGTC. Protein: CASRTTSGGTYEQYV.

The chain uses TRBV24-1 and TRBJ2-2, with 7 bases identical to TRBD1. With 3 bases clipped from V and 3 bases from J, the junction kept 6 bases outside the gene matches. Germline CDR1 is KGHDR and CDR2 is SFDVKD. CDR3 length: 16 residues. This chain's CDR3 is CATSDPGGSDTGELFF. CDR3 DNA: TGTGCCACCAGTGATCCAGGGGGTTCCGACACCGGGGAGCTGTTTTTT.

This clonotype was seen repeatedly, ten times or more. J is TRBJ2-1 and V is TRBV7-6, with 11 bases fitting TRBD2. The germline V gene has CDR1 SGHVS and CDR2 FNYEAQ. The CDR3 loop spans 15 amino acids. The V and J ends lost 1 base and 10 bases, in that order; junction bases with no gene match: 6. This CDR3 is CASSLETGLAEEQFF. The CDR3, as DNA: TGTGCCAGCAGCTTAGAGACGGGACTAGCGGAAGAGCAGTTCTTC.

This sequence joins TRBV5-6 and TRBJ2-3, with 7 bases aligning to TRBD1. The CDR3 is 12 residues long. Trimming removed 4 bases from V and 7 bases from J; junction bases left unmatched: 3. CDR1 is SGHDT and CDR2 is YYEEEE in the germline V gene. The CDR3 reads CASSQGENTQYF. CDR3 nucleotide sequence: TGTGCCAGCAGCCAGGGGGAGAATACGCAGTATTTT.

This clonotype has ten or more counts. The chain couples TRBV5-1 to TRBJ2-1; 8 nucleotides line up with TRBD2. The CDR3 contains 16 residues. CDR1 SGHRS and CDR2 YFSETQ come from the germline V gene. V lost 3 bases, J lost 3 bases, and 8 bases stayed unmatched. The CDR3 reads CASSSLSGEDYNEQFF. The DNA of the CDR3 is TGCGCCAGCAGCTCTCTTAGCGGGGAGGACTACAATGAGCAGTTCTTC.

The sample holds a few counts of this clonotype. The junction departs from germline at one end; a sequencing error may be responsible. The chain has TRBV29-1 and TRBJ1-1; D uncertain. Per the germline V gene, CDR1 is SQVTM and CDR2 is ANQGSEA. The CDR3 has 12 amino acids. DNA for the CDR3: TGCAGAGTTGGCAAGGGGAACACTGAAGCTTTCTTT. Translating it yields CRVGKGNTEAFF.

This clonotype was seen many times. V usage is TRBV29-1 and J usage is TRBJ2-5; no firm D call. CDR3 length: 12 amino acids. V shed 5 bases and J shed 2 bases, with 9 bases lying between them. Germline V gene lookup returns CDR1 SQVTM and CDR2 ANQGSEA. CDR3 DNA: TGCAGCGTTAATTACTCTCAAGAGACCCAGTACTTC. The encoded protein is CSVNYSQETQYF.

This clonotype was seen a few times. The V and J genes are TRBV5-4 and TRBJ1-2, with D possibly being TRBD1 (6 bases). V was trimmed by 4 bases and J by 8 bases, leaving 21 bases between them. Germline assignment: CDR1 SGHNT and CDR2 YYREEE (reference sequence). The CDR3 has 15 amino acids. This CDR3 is CASSQTITGLSGYTF. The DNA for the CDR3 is TGTGCCAGCAGCCAAACCATAACAGGGCTTTCGGGCTACACCTTC.

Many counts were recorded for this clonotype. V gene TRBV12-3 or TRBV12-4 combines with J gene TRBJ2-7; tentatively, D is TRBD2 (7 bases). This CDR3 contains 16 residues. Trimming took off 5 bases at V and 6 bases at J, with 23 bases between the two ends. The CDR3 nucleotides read TGTGCCAGCAGTCCCCCCGGCGCGGGGGCTTGGGGCGAGCAGTACTTC. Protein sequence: CASSPPGAGAWGEQYF.

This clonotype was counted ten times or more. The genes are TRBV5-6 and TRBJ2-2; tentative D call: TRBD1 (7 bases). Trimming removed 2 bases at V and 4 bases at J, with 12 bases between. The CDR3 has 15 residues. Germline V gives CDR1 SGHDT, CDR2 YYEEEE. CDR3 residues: CASSFWRGLTGELFF. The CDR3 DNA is TGTGCCAGCAGCTTCTGGAGGGGGCTCACCGGGGAGCTGTTTTTT.

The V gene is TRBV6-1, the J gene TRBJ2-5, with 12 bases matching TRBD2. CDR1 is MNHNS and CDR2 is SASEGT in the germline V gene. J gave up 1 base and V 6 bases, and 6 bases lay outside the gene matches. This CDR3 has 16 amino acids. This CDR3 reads CASSYGLAGTQETQYF. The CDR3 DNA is TGTGCCAGCAGCTATGGACTAGCGGGGACCCAAGAGACCCAGTACTTC.

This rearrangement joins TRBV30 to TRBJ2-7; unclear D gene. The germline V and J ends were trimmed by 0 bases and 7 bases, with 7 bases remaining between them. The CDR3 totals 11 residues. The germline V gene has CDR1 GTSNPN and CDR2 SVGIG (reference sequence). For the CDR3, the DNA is TGTGCCTGGAGTGTAAAGAATGAGCAGTACTTC. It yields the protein CAWSVKNEQYF.

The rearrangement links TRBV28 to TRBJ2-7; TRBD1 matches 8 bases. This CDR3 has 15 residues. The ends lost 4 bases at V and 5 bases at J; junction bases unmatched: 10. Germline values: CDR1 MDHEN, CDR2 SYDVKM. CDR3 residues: CASSSGQGAPNEQYF. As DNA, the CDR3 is TGTGCCAGCAGTTCCGGGCAGGGGGCCCCTAACGAGCAGTACTTC.